This T cell receptor beta chain was sequenced in a study of T cell repertoires in cytomegalovirus infection. Study-wide background: As its CMV epitopes, the study selected recently identified HLA-C-restricted and well-studied HLA-B-restricted targets. A matching HLA type, together with CMV infection, was signaled by public TCR beta signatures. Study observations and caveats: There were HLA-C-restricted CMV-specific TCR beta clonotypes dominating the ex vivo response.

The V and J ends lost 7 bases and 7 bases respectively, with 17 bases between them. The germline CDR1 and CDR2 sequences are MNHNY and SVGAGI (reference sequence). This CDR3 contains 15 residues. TCRdb re-called the reads with MiXCR, one entry per CDR3 protein. The table records hundreds of thousands of distinct CDR3 sequences, around 35% of them present only once. Remarks on this clonotype: Antigen: not known.

This receptor was taken from a human donor in good health (CMV status not recorded). Some clones in this sample may be carry-over from other donors' samples. V gene TRBV6-6 combines with J gene TRBJ1-6, with D possibly TRBD1 on 6 matching bases. The sequences come from cultured PBMCs, collected from culture after CMV antigen stimulation. The CDR3 protein is CASTSVVGGNSPLHF. The CDR3 nucleotides read TGTGCCAGCACGTCGGTGGTAGGGGGGAATTCACCCCTCCACTTT.